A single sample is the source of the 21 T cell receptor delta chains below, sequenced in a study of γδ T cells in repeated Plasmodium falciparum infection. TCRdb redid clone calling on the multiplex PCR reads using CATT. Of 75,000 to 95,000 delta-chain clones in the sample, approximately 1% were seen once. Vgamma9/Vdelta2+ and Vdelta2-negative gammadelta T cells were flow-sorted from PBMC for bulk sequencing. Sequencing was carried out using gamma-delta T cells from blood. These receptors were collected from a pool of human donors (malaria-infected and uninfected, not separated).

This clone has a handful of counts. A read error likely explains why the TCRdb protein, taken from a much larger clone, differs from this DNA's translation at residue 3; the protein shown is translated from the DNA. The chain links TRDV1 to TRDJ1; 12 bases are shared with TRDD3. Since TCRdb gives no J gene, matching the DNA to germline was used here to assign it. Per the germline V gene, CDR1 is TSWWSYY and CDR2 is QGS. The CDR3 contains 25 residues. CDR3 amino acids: CAIGELVGMYRHAPVLGDTTDKLIF. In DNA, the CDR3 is TGTGCTATTGGGGAACTAGTAGGGATGTACCGACACGCCCCAGTACTGGGGGATACTACCGATAAACTCATCTTT.

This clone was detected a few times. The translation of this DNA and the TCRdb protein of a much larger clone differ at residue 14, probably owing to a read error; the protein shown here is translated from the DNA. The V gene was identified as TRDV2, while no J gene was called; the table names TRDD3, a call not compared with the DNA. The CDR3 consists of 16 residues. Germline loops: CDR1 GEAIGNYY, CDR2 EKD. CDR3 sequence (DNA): TGTGCCTGTGACACCGAAGGGGAGACTTACACCGATAAACACATCTTT. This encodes CACDTEGETYTDKHIF.

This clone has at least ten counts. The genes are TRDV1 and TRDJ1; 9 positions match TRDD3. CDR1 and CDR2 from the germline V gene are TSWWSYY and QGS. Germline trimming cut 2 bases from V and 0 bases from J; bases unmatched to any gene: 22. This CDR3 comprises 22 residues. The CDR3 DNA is TGTGCTCTTGGGGAAACGGTCCTACCCAATGGGTGGGGGATAAACTACACCGATAAACTCATCTTT. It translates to CALGETVLPNGWGINYTDKLIF.

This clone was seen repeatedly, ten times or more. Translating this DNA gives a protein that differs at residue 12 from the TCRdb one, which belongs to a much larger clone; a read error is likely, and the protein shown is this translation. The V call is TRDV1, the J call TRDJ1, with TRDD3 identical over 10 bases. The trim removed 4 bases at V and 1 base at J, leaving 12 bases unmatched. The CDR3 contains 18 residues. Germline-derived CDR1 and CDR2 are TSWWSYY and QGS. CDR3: CALGVPLGGIRLTDKLIF. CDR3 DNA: TGTGCTCTTGGGGTCCCCCTCGGGGGGATACGGCTCACCGATAAACTCATCTTT.

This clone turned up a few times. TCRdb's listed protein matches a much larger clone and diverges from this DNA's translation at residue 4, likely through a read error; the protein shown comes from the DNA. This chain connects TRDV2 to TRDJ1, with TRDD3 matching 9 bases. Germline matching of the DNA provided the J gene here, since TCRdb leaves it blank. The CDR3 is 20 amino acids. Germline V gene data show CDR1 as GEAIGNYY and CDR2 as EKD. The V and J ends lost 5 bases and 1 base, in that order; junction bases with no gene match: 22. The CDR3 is CACGTRTGDTKEVSTDKLIF. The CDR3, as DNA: TGTGCCTGTGGCACTCGTACTGGGGATACGAAGGAGGTGAGCACCGATAAACTCATCTTT.

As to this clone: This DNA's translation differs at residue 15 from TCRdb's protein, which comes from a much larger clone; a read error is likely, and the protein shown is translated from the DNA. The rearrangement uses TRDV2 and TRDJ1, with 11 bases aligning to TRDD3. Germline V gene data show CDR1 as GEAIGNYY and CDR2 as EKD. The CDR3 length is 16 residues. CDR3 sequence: CACDILGDSETDKLTF. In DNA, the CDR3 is TGTGCCTGTGACATACTGGGGGATAGCGAGACCGATAAACTCACCTTT.

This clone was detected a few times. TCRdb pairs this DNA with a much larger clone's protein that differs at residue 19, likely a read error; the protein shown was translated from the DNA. The CDR3 loop is CALGELCFLSSSLAATGGGYTDKLIF. CDR3 in DNA: TGTGCTCTTGGGGAACTCTGTTTCCTGTCATCTTCCTTAGCGGCTACTGGGGGCGGGTACACCGATAAACTCATCTTT. V is TRDV1 and J is TRDJ1; 8 positions agree with TRDD3. The J gene, not given by TCRdb, was assigned here from a germline match of the nucleotide sequence. CDR3 size: 26 residues. The junction had 33 bases not matched to a gene; V was cut back by 0 bases and J by 0 bases. Per germline, CDR1 TSWWSYY and CDR2 QGS.

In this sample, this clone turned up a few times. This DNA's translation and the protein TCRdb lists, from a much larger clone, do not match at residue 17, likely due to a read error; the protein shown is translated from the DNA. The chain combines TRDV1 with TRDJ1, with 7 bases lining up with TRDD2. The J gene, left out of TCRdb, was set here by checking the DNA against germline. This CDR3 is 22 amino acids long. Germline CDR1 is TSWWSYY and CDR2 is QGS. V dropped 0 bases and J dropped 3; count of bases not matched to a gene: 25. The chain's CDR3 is CALGELNCIIKAFLIGADKLIF. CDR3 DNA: TGTGCTCTTGGGGAACTCAACTGCATCATAAAGGCCTTCCTTATAGGAGCCGATAAACTCATCTTT.

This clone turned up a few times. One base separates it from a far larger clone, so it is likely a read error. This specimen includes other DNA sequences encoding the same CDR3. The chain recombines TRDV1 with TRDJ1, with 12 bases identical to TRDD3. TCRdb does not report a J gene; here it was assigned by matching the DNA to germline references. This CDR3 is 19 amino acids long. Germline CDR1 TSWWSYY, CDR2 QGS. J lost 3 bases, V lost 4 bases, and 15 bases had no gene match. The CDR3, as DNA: TGTGCTCTTGGGGGATGGTACTGGGGGATACCCGGCCCATCCGATAAACTCATCTTT. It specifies CALGGWYWGIPGPSDKLIF.

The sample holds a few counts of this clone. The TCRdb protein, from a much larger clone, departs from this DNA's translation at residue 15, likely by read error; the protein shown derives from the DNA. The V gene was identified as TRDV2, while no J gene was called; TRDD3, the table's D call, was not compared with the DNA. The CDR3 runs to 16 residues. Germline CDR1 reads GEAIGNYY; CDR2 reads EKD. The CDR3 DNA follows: TGTGCCTGTGACAGACTGGGGGATACAAGAATGAAGGAACTCACCTTT. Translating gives CACDRLGDTRMKELTF.

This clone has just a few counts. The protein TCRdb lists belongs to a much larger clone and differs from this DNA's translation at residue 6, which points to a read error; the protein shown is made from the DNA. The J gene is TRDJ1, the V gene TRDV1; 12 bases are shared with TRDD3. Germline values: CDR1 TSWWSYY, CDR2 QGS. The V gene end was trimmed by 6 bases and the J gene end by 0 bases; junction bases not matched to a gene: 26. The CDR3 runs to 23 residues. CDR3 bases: TGTGCTCTTGGTTCCTCCCTACGTAGGAGCTGGGGGATACGCCCTCGGTACACCGATAAACTCATCTTT. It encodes CALGSSLRRSWGIRPRYTDKLIF.

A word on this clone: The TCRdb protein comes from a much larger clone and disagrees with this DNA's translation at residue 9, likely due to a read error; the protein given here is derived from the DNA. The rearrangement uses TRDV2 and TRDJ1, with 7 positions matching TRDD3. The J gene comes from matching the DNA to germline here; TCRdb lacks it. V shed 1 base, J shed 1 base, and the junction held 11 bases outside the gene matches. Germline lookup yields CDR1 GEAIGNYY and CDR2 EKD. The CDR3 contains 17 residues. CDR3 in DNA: TGTGCCTGTGACACAAATCTGGGGGGTACGACCACCGATAAACTCATCTTT. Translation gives CACDTNLGGTTTDKLIF.

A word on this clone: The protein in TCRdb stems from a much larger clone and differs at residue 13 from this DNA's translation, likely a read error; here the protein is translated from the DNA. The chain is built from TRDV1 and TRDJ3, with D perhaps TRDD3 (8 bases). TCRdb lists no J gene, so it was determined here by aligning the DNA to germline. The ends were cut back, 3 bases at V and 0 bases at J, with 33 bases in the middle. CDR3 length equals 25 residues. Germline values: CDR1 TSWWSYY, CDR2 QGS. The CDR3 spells CALGDPIFLQGDSRADSWDTRQMFF. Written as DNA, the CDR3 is TGTGCTCTTGGGGATCCAATTTTCCTACAGGGGGATAGCCGTGCGGACTCCTGGGACACCCGACAGATGTTTTTC.

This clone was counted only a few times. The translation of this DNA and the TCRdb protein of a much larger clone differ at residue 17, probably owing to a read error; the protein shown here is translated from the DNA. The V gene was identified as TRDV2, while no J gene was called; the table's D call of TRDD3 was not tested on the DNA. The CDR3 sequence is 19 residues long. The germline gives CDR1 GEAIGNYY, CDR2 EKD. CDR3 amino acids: CACDPLTGGYASFTDKPIF. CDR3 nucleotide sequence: TGTGCCTGTGACCCTTTGACTGGGGGATACGCGTCTTTCACCGATAAACCCATCTTT.

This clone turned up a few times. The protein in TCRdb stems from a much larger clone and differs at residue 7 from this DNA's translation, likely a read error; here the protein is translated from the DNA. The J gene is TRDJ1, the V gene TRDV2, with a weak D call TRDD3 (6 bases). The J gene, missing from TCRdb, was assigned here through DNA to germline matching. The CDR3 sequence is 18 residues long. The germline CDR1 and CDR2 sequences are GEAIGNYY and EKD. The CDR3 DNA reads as TGTGCAGACAAGGCTTCCCACGTACCTGGGGACGTTACCGATAAACTCATCTTT. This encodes CADKASHVPGDVTDKLIF.

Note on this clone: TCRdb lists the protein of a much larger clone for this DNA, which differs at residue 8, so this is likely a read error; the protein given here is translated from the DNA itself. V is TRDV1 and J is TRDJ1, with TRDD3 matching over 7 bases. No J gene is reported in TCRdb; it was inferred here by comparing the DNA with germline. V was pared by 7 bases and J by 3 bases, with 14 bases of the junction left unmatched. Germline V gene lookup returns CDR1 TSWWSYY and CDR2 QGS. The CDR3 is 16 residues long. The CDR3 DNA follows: TGTGCTCTTGCAATAGGGGGATCCCAGCGAGCCGATAAACTCATCTTT. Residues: CALAIGGSQRADKLIF.

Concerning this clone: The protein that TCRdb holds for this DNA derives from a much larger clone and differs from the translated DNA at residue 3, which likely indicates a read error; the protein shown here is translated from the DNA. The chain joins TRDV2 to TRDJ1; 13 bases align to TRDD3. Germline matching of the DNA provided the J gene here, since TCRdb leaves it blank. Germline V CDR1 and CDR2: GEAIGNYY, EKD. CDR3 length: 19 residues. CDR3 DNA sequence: TGTGCCAGTGACGCTCTACTGGGGGATACGAACCGATTGAGCGATAAACTCATCTTT. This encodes CASDALLGDTNRLSDKLIF.

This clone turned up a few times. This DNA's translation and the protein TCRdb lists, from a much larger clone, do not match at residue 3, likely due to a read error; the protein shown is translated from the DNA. The CDR3 bases are TGTGCTTTTGGGGGGAGCGGAGGGAACACCGATAAACTCATCTTT. Translation: CAFGGSGGNTDKLIF. V usage is TRDV1 and J usage is TRDJ1; D might be TRDD3 (6 bases). This CDR3 spans 15 amino acids. The germline gives CDR1 TSWWSYY, CDR2 QGS.

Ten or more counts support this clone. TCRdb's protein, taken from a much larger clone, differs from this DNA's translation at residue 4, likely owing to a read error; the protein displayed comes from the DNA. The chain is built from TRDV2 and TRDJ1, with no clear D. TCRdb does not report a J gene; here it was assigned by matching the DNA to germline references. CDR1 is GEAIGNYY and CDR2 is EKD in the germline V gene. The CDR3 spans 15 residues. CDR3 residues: CACNTVGQYTDKLIF. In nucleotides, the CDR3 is TGTGCCTGTAACACCGTTGGACAGTACACCGATAAACTCATCTTT.

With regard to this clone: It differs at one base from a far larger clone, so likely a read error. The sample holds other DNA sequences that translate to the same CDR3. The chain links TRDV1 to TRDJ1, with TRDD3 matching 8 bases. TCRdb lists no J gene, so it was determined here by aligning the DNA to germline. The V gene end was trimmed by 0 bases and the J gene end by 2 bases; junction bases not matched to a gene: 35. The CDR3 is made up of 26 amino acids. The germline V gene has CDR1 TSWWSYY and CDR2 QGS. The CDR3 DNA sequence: TGTGCTCTTGGGGAACTTCTTGGCCTTCCCACAACGGGGGTACTGGGGGTCACCTACCTGACCGATAAACTCATCTTT. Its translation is CALGELLGLPTTGVLGVTYLTDKLIF.

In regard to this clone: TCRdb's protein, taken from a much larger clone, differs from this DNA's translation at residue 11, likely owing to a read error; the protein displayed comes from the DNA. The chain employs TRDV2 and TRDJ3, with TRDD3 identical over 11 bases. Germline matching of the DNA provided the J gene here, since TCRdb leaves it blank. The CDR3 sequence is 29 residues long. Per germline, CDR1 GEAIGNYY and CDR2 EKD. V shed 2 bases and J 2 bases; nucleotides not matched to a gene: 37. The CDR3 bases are TGTGCCTGTGACAAGCAAGGTCGGCATCACCGGCTCGTGGCTGGGGGATACTCCCTTACGCCCTGGGACACCCGACAGATGTTTTTC. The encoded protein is CACDKQGRHHRLVAGGYSLTPWDTRQMFF.